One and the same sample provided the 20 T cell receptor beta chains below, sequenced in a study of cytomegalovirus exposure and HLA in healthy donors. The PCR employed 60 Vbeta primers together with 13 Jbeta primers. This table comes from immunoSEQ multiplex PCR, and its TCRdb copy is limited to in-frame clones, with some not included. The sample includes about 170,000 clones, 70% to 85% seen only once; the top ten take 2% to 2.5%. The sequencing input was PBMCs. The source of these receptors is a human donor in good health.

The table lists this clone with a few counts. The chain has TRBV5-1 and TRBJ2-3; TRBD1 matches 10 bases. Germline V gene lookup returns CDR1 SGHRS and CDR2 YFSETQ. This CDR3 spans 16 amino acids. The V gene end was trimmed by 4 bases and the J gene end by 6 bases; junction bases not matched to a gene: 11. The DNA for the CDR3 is TGCGCCAGCAGCCCTAAAGACAGGGGGCAGTACGATACGCAGTATTTT. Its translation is CASSPKDRGQYDTQYF.

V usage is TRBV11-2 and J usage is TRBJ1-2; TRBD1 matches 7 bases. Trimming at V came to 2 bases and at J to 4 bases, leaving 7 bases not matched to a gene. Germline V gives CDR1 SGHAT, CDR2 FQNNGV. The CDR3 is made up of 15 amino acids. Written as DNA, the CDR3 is TGTGCCAGCAGCTTACCGCGGGACAGACTCTATGGCTACACCTTC. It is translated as CASSLPRDRLYGYTF.

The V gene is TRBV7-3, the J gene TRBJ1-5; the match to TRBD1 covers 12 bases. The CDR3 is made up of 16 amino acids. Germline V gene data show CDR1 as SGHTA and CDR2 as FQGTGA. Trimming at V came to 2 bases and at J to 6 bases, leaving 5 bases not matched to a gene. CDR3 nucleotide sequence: TGTGCCAGCAGCTTAGGGACAGGGGGCGCAACTCAGCCCCAGCATTTT. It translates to CASSLGTGGATQPQHF.

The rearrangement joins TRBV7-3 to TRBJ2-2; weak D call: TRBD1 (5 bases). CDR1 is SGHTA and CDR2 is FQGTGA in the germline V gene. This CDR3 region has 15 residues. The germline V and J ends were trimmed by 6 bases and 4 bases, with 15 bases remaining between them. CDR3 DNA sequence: TGTGCCAGCAGTATCCAGGGAACAGGCACCGGGGAGCTGTTTTTT. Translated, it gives CASSIQGTGTGELFF.

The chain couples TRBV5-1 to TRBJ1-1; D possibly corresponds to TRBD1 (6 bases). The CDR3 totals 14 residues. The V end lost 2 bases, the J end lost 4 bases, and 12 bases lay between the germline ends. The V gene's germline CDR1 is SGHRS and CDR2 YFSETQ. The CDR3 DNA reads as TGCGCCAGCAGCTTTACAGGGTCGGGCACTGAAGCTTTCTTT. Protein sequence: CASSFTGSGTEAFF.

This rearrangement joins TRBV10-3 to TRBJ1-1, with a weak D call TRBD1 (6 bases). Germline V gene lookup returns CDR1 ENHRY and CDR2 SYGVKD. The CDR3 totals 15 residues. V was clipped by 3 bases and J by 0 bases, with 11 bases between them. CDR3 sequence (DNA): TGTGCCATCAGTGAAATTTCAGGGGTGAACACTGAAGCTTTCTTT. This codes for CAISEISGVNTEAFF.

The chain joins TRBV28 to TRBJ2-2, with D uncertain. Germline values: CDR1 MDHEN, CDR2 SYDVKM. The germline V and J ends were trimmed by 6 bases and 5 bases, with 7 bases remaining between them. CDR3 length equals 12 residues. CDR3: CASSTPTGELFF. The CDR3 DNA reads TGTGCCAGCAGCACTCCAACCGGGGAGCTGTTTTTT.

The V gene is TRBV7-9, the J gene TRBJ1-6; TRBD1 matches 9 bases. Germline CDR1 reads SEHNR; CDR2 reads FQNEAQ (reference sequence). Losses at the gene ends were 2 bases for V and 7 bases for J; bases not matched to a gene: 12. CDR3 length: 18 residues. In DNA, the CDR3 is TGTGCCAGCAGCTTATCAATCTTTCGGACAGGGGAAAATTCACCCCTCCACTTT. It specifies CASSLSIFRTGENSPLHF.

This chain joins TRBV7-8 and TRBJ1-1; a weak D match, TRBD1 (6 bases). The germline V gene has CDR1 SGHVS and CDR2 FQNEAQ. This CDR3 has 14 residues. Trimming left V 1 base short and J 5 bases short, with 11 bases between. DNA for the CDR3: TGTGCCAGCAGCTTAGACAGGGTGGTGACTGAAGCTTTCTTT. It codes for CASSLDRVVTEAFF. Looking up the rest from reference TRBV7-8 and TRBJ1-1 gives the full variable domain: GAGVSQSPRYKVAKRGQDVALRCDPISGHVSLFWYQQALGQGPEFLTYFQNEAQLDKSGLPSDRFFAERPEGSVSTLKIQRTQQEDSAVYLCASSLDRVVTEAFFGQGTRLTVV.

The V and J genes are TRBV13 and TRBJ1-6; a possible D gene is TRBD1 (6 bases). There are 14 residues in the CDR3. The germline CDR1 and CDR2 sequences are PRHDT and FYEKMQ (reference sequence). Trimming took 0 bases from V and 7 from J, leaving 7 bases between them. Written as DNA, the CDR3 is TGTGCCAGCAGCTTAGGCAGGGGAAATTCACCCCTCCACTTT. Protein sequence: CASSLGRGNSPLHF.

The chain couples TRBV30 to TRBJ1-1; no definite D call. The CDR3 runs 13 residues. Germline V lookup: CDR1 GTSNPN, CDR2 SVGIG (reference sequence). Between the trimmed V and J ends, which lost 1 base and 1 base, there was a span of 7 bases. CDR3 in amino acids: CAWSEEGNTEAFF. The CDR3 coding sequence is TGTGCCTGGAGTGAGGAGGGGAACACTGAAGCTTTCTTT.

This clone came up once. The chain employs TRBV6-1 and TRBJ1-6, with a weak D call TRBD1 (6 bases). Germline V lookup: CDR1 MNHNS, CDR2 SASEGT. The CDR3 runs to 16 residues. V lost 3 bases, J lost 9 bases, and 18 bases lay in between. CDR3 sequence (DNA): TGTGCCAGCAGTGAGGTGCAGGGGCGTAATGGTTCACCCCTCCACTTT. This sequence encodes CASSEVQGRNGSPLHF.

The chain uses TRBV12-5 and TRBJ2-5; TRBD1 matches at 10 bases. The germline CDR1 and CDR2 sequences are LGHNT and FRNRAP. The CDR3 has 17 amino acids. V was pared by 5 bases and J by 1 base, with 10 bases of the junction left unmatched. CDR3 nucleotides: TGTGCTAGTGGTGGGGGAAGACAGGGGGCGACCCAAGAGACCCAGTACTTC. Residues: CASGGGRQGATQETQYF.

The CDR3, as DNA: TGCGCCAGCAGCCAAGATCTCAGGGGGGCGTCACCCCTCCACTTT. Translated: CASSQDLRGASPLHF. This chain connects TRBV4-1 to TRBJ1-6, with 7 bases matching TRBD1. Germline V gene sequence: CDR1 MGHRA, CDR2 YSYEKL. Unmatched junction bases numbered 6, after V lost 0 bases and J lost 10 bases. The CDR3 has 15 residues.

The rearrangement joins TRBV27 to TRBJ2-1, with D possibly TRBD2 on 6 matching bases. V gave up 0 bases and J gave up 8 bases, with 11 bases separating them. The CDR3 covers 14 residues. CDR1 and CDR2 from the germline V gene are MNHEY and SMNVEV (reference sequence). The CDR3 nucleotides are TGTGCCAGCAGTTTATCTAAGGAGGGCCATGAGCAGTTCTTC. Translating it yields CASSLSKEGHEQFF.

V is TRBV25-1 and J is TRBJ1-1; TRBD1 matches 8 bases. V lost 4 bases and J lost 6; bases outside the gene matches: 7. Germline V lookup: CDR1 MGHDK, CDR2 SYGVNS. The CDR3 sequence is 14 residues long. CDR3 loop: CASSVTGGAPEAFF. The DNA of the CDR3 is TGTGCCAGCAGTGTCACAGGGGGGGCCCCTGAAGCTTTCTTT.

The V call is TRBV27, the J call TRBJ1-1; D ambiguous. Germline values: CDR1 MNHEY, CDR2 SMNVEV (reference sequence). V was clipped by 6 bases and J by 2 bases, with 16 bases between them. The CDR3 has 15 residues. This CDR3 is CASSPHRGPNTEAFF. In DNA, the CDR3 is TGTGCCAGCAGCCCCCATAGAGGGCCAAACACTGAAGCTTTCTTT.

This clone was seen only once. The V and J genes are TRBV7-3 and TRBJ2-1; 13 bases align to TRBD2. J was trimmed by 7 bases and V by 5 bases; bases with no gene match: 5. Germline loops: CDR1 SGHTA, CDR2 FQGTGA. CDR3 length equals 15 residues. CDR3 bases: TGTGCCAGCAGCAACGGACTAGCGGGGGAAAATGAGCAGTTCTTC. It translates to CASSNGLAGENEQFF.

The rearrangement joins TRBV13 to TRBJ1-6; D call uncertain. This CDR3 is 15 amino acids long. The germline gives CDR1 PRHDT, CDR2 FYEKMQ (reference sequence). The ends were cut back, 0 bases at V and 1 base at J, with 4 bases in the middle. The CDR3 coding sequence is TGTGCCAGCAGCTTAGGACAGTCCTATAATTCACCCCTCCACTTT. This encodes CASSLGQSYNSPLHF.

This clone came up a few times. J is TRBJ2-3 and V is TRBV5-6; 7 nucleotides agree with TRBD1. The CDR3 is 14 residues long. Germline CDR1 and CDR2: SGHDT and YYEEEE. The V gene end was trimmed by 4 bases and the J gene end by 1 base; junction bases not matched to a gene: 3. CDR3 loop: CASSKDRRTDTQYF. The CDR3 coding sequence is TGTGCCAGCAGCAAGGACAGGCGCACAGATACGCAGTATTTT.